The sequence of this TCR beta chain was determined in a study of shared clonotypes between healthy human individuals. The overall study: A donor's plate count was three for CD4 naive and three for CD4 memory; CD8 naive had two and CD8 memory one.

Study outcomes and limitations: Compared with clonotypes that all four donors shared, non-shared clonotypes had lower generation probabilities.

There are 17 residues in the CDR3. V was pared by 1 base and J by 8 bases, with 14 bases of the junction left unmatched. Germline V gene sequence: CDR1 SGHTA, CDR2 FQGNSA. Assay runs were performed at deep level. Profiled with immunoSEQ multiplex PCR; TCRdb holds only in-frame clones, not every one. The sample includes hundreds of thousands of clones, around 97% of them seen just once. About this clone itself: Its antigen remains unknown.

This receptor was identified in a young woman in good health. Sequenced: naive CD4+ T cells sorted from blood. Subset here: CD45RA+ positively selected. V and J are TRBV7-2 and TRBJ2-1; TRBD2 matches at 7 bases. CDR3 nucleotide sequence: TGTGCCAGCAGCTTAGTAGGCTCGGGACTAAATATGCATGAGCAGTTCTTC. It yields the protein CASSLVGSGLNMHEQFF.